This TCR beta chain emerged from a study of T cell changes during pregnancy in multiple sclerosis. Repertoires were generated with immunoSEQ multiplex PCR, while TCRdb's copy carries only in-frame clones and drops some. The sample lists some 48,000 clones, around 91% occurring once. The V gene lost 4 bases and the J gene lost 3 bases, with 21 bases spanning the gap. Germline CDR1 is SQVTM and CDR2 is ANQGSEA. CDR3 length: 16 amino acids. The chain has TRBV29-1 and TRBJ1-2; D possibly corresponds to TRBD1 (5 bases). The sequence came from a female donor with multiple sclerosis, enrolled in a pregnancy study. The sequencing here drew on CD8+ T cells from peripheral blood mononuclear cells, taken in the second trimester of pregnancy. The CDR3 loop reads CSVASGLRGDHYGYTF. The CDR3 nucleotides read TGCAGCGTTGCCTCGGGGCTCCGGGGGGACCACTATGGCTACACCTTC. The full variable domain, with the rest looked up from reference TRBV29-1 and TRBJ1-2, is SAVISQKPSRDICQRGTSLTIQCQVDSQVTMMFWYRQQPGQSLTLIATANQGSEATYESGFVIDKFPISRPNLTFSTLTVSNMSPEDSSIYLCSVASGLRGDHYGYTFGSGTRLTVV.